The 27 T cell receptor beta chains given below trace back to one sample, sequenced in a study of human T cells and chemical hapten exposure. The time point here: pre-sensitization, week 0. Specified treatment: therapeutic diphenylcyclopropenone sensitization with weekly scalp DPC. TCRdb recomputed calls from the RACE reads with MiXCR, one row per CDR3 protein. The sample contains around 300,000 distinct CDR3 sequences, around 5% of which appear only once. The sequences come from whole blood, collected in connection with sensitization to the hapten diphenylcyclopropenone (DPC). These receptors originate from a woman between 18 and 29 years old with alopecia areata. Some clones in this sample may be carry-over from other donors' samples.

The rearrangement joins TRBV6-2 or TRBV6-3 to TRBJ1-5; 9 nucleotides line up with TRBD1. Germline trimming cut 2 bases from V and 5 bases from J; bases unmatched to any gene: 4. Germline CDR1 reads MNHEY; CDR2 reads SVGEGT. The CDR3 length is 15 residues. DNA of the CDR3: TGTGCCAGCAGTTACGAACAGGGGGCGCATCAGCCCCAGCATTTT. Amino acid sequence: CASSYEQGAHQPQHF.

This sequence joins TRBV18 and TRBJ2-3, with D perhaps TRBD2 (6 bases). Germline V gene sequence: CDR1 KGHSH, CDR2 LQKENI. The ends were cut back, 0 bases at V and 0 bases at J, with 10 bases in the middle. This CDR3 is built from 16 residues. CDR3 DNA: TGTGCCAGCTCACCACCGTCCGGGGGAAGCACAGATACGCAGTATTTT. Translation gives CASSPPSGGSTDTQYF.

This clonotype was seen ten or more times. The chain recombines TRBV20-1 with TRBJ2-1; D possibly corresponds to TRBD2 (5 bases). The germline V and J ends were trimmed by 0 bases and 7 bases, with 7 bases remaining between them. Germline CDR1 is DFQATT and CDR2 is SNEGSKA (reference sequence). The CDR3 is 12 residues long. The CDR3 sequence: CSARDPGNEQFF. DNA for the CDR3: TGCAGTGCTAGAGATCCGGGAAATGAGCAGTTCTTC.

This clonotype was seen many times. The chain links TRBV6-5 to TRBJ1-3, with D perhaps matching TRBD1 (6 bases). CDR1 is MNHEY and CDR2 is SVGAGI in the germline V gene. The CDR3 consists of 15 residues. The ends were cut back, 5 bases at V and 0 bases at J, with 11 bases in the middle. DNA for the CDR3: TGTGCCAGCAGTCAACGGGACATCTCTGGAAACACCATATATTTT. Translating gives CASSQRDISGNTIYF.

This clonotype is judged medium-sized. V gene TRBV2 combines with J gene TRBJ2-7; D remains unclear. Germline CDR1 SNHLY, CDR2 FYNNEI. This CDR3 is built from 13 residues. Trimming shortened V by 0 bases and J by 4 bases, and 7 bases separated the two germline ends. As DNA, the CDR3 is TGTGCCAGCAGTGAAGCCGCAGGATACGAGCAGTACTTC. It encodes CASSEAAGYEQYF.

Details on this clonotype: One base away lies a much larger clone, so this may be a sequencing read error. The CDR3 reads CATRRYQGMDQETQYF. In DNA form, the CDR3 reads TGTGCCACCCGCCGCTATCAGGGAATGGACCAAGAGACCCAGTACTTC. The genes are TRBV24-1 and TRBJ2-5; D is possibly TRBD1 (5 bases). Germline CDR1 reads KGHDR; CDR2 reads SFDVKD. The CDR3 loop spans 16 amino acids. The V gene lost 9 bases and the J gene lost 0 bases, with 19 bases spanning the gap.

CDR3 sequence: CASSPRITGTDTQYF. The CDR3, as DNA: TGTGCCAGCAGCCCTAGGATTACTGGCACAGATACGCAGTATTTT. The V gene is TRBV2, the J gene TRBJ2-3; D gene ambiguous. The CDR3 has 15 amino acids. The V end lost 6 bases, the J end lost 1 base, and 14 bases lay between the germline ends. CDR1 is SNHLY and CDR2 is FYNNEI in the germline V gene.

This clonotype was detected ten times or more. The chain combines TRBV12-3 or TRBV12-4 with TRBJ2-1, with D perhaps matching TRBD2 (5 bases). This CDR3 contains 16 residues. The V end lost 0 bases, the J end lost 5 bases, and 14 bases lay between the germline ends. In nucleotides, the CDR3 is TGTGCCAGCAGTTTAGCAGGATCGGGGATTCACAATGAGCAGTTCTTC. This translates into CASSLAGSGIHNEQFF.

This clonotype was found many times. This sequence joins TRBV12-3 or TRBV12-4 and TRBJ2-3; 8 bases match TRBD2. The junction had 5 bases not matched to a gene; V was cut back by 3 bases and J by 0 bases. The CDR3 is 16 amino acids. In nucleotides, the CDR3 is TGTGCCAGCAGTTTGGATATAGCGGGGAGCACAGATACGCAGTATTTT. Encoded protein: CASSLDIAGSTDTQYF.

The chain couples TRBV2 to TRBJ1-1; 10 bases fit TRBD1. V shed 8 bases, J shed 2 bases, and the junction held 5 bases outside the gene matches. In germline, CDR1 is SNHLY, CDR2 FYNNEI. The CDR3 loop spans 14 amino acids. The CDR3 nucleotides read TGTGCCAGCCGATGGGACAGGGGAAACACTGAAGCTTTCTTT. Translating gives CASRWDRGNTEAFF.

This clonotype has ten or more counts. The chain recombines TRBV12-3 or TRBV12-4 with TRBJ1-1; weak D call: TRBD1 (5 bases). V lost 5 bases and J lost 6, with 16 bases in between. This CDR3 spans 14 amino acids. The CDR3 sequence: CASSHPTAGAEAFF. The CDR3 DNA reads as TGTGCCAGCAGTCACCCTACTGCGGGGGCTGAAGCTTTCTTT.

V is TRBV18 and J is TRBJ1-6; D is perhaps TRBD1 (6 bases). V was shortened by 6 bases and J by 6 bases, with 18 bases between the two germline ends. The CDR3 contains 16 residues. CDR1 and CDR2 from the germline V gene are KGHSH and LQKENI. The CDR3 sequence is CASSLQGGEVNSPLHF. The CDR3 coding sequence is TGTGCCAGCTCCCTACAGGGAGGGGAGGTTAATTCACCCCTCCACTTT.

CDR3 bases: TGTGCCAGCGACAGGGGGCAAGGCGGGGAGCTGTTTTTT. Translated, it gives CASDRGQGGELFF. The rearrangement uses TRBV6-2 or TRBV6-3 and TRBJ2-2; TRBD1 agrees at 10 bases. This CDR3 is 13 amino acids long. V lost 8 bases, J lost 7 bases, and 4 bases stayed unmatched. Per the germline V gene, CDR1 is MNHEY and CDR2 is SVGEGT.

This clonotype has more than one count but fewer than ten. The chain combines TRBV4-1 with TRBJ1-2, with D unclear. This CDR3 contains 14 residues. The V end was cut by 0 bases, the J end by 2 bases, with 7 bases between. Germline CDR1 and CDR2: MGHRA and YSYEKL. The CDR3 sequence is CASSQERQNYGYTF. The CDR3 nucleotides are TGCGCCAGCAGCCAAGAAAGGCAGAACTATGGCTACACCTTC.

This clonotype was recorded at least ten times. The chain is built from TRBV6-1 and TRBJ1-2; D gene uncertain. The germline CDR1 and CDR2 sequences are MNHNS and SASEGT. This CDR3 is 16 amino acids long. V shed 7 bases and J shed 6 bases, with 24 bases lying between them. The CDR3: CASTQAPAANSDGYTF. The CDR3 bases are TGTGCCAGCACCCAGGCCCCGGCCGCAAACTCGGATGGCTACACCTTC.

The chain couples TRBV29-1 to TRBJ1-4, with D possibly being TRBD1 (6 bases). CDR3 length: 13 amino acids. V shed 4 bases and J shed 6 bases, with 12 bases lying between them. Per the germline V gene, CDR1 is SQVTM and CDR2 is ANQGSEA. CDR3 sequence reads: CSVAAQGYEKLFF. DNA for the CDR3: TGCAGCGTTGCGGCACAGGGATATGAAAAACTGTTTTTT.

The chain employs TRBV5-1 and TRBJ2-7, with 8 bases fitting TRBD1. The length of the CDR3 is 14 residues. The germline V gene has CDR1 SGHRS and CDR2 YFSETQ. V lost 2 bases and J lost 7; bases outside the gene matches: 8. CDR3 region: CASSFRDRGFEQYF. The CDR3 bases are TGCGCCAGCAGCTTCCGAGACAGGGGTTTTGAGCAGTACTTC.

This clonotype was counted only a few times. The rearrangement links TRBV27 to TRBJ2-5; D gene unclear. Trimming stripped 2 bases from V and 0 bases from J, with 7 bases between. Per germline, CDR1 MNHEY and CDR2 SMNVEV (reference sequence). The CDR3 is 14 amino acids. CDR3 amino acids: CASSLDGYQETQYF. Here the CDR3 DNA reads TGTGCCAGCAGTTTAGACGGTTACCAAGAGACCCAGTACTTC.

This clonotype was seen many times. The rearrangement links TRBV20-1 to TRBJ2-5; TRBD2 matches at 11 bases. There are 14 residues in the CDR3. CDR1 is DFQATT, CDR2 SNEGSKA, per germline (reference sequence). The V gene end was trimmed by 6 bases and the J gene end by 0 bases; junction bases not matched to a gene: 3. The CDR3 DNA reads as TGCAGTGCCTCTAGCGGGGGGTACCAAGAGACCCAGTACTTC. Its translation: CSASSGGYQETQYF.

This clonotype showed up just a few times. The rearrangement joins TRBV9 to TRBJ2-1, with TRBD2 identical over 10 bases. This CDR3 region has 15 residues. With V trimmed by 4 bases and J by 5 bases, 6 bases remained unmatched. Germline V gene lookup returns CDR1 SGDLS and CDR2 YYNGEE. In nucleotides, the CDR3 is TGTGCCAGCAGCACCCGACTAGCGGGTGACAATGAGCAGTTCTTC. It encodes CASSTRLAGDNEQFF.

This clonotype came up a few times. The chain links TRBV6-2 or TRBV6-3 to TRBJ1-1, with 7 bases fitting TRBD1. V was clipped by 5 bases and J by 3 bases; unmatched bases: 6. CDR1 is MNHEY, CDR2 SVGEGT, per germline. CDR3 length: 14 amino acids. CDR3 protein: CASSRGRGHTEAFF. The CDR3 region has the DNA TGTGCCAGCAGTCGAGGGAGGGGGCACACTGAAGCTTTCTTT.

This clonotype was found many times. The chain has TRBV20-1 and TRBJ2-7; 7 bases map to TRBD1. V lost 0 bases and J lost 9; bases outside the gene matches: 14. Germline V gene sequence: CDR1 DFQATT, CDR2 SNEGSKA (reference sequence). CDR3 length: 15 residues. The CDR3 sequence is CSAREPGQTYDGQYF. The CDR3 nucleotides read TGCAGTGCTAGAGAACCGGGACAGACCTACGATGGGCAGTACTTC.

The gene calls are TRBV23-1 and TRBJ2-4, with D tentatively TRBD1 (6 bases). TRBV23-1 is noted as an ORF with a role that remains uncertain. This CDR3 is built from 15 residues. V was pared by 6 bases and J by 0 bases, with 12 bases between. The CDR3 is CASSRGRLAKNIQYF. CDR3 coding DNA: TGCGCCAGCAGCAGGGGAAGGCTAGCCAAAAACATTCAGTACTTC.

The table lists this clonotype with a few counts. The V and J genes are TRBV29-1 and TRBJ2-1, with D unclear. The CDR3 has 16 amino acids. Trimming pared 3 bases from V and 0 bases from J, leaving 15 bases between. The V gene's germline CDR1 is SQVTM and CDR2 ANQGSEA. The CDR3 loop reads CSVDSHVPSSYNEQFF. The CDR3 DNA is TGCAGCGTTGACAGTCACGTCCCTAGCTCCTACAATGAGCAGTTCTTC.

This clonotype was seen at least ten times. The chain links TRBV6-5 to TRBJ2-4; the match to TRBD1 covers 8 bases. CDR1 is MNHEY and CDR2 is SVGAGI in the germline V gene. This CDR3 spans 16 amino acids. V dropped 6 bases and J dropped 9; count of bases not matched to a gene: 16. The CDR3 sequence is CASSPRSGGQTGIQYF. The CDR3 coding sequence is TGTGCCAGCAGCCCTCGCTCAGGGGGCCAGACGGGCATTCAGTACTTC.

This clonotype was found many times. This sequence joins TRBV4-3 and TRBJ2-1; 10 nucleotides match TRBD1. The CDR3 contains 14 residues. Germline CDR1 is LGHNA and CDR2 is YSLEER. With 4 bases clipped from V and 12 bases from J, the junction kept 9 bases outside the gene matches. The CDR3 reads CASSLRGQGSLQFF. The DNA for the CDR3 is TGCGCCAGCAGCCTAAGGGGACAGGGGTCTCTGCAGTTCTTC.

This clonotype was detected a few times. The chain joins TRBV6-1 to TRBJ2-7, with TRBD2 matching over 7 bases. V lost 1 base, J lost 5 bases, and 14 bases stayed unmatched. The CDR3 totals 17 residues. CDR1 and CDR2 from the germline V gene are MNHNS and SASEGT. CDR3: CASSEVGGGGFGNEQYF. The CDR3 DNA follows: TGTGCCAGCAGTGAAGTTGGTGGCGGGGGATTCGGCAACGAGCAGTACTTC.